The clone carrying this TCR beta chain was seen ten or more times. The data were taken from a study of response to subunit inactivated influenza vaccine. Using its own MiXCR run on the RT-PCR reads, TCRdb lists one record per CDR3 protein. This table holds more than 150,000 distinct CDR3 sequences, around 9% found once. Per germline, CDR1 SGHRS and CDR2 YFSETQ. The CDR3 sequence is 15 residues long. V dropped 4 bases and J dropped 5 bases, with 17 bases sitting between them. The material sequenced was non-naive T cells sorted from PBMCs, taken on the day of vaccination. The V call is TRBV5-1, the J call TRBJ2-3; maybe TRBD1 (5 bases). The receptor was derived from a man aged 50 to 60 who received an inactivated influenza vaccine. The CDR3: CASSPETVAVDTQYF. CDR3 nucleotide sequence: TGCGCCAGCAGCCCAGAGACAGTAGCAGTAGATACGCAGTATTTT.